These T cell receptor beta chains were read from a single sample in a study of blood T cell repertoires in COVID-19. Generated by immunoSEQ multiplex PCR, the TCRdb table keeps only in-frame clones and is missing some. The sample holds fewer than 60,000 clones, more than 75% seen once. Sequencing was performed on peripheral blood. The receptors stem from a human donor in a cohort sampled during active COVID-19. The CDR3 runs from the conserved cysteine through the conserved F or W. The D gene is left open where the match is weak. Some rows mark clone size as missing; the rest say once, few, many or name a class of expanded clone.

CDR3aa: CASGGQGLGYTF
CDR3nt: TGTGCCAGTGGGGGACAGGGCCTTGGCTACACCTTC
j_gene: TRBJ1-2
abundance: -
d_gene: TRBD1
v_gene: TRBV2

CDR3aa: CASSGDGGINYGYTF
CDR3nt: TGTGCCAGCAGCGGTGACGGAGGCATTAACTATGGCTACACCTTC
j_gene: TRBJ1-2
abundance: -
d_gene: -
v_gene: TRBV2

CDR3aa: CASRDRLGYEQYF
CDR3nt: TGTGCCAGCCGTGACAGGTTGGGCTACGAGCAGTACTTC
j_gene: TRBJ2-7
abundance: -
d_gene: -
v_gene: TRBV27

CDR3aa: CASSLEGLAITDTQYF
CDR3nt: TGCGCCAGCAGCTTGGAAGGACTAGCGATCACAGATACGCAGTATTTT
j_gene: TRBJ2-3
abundance: -
d_gene: TRBD2
v_gene: TRBV5-1

CDR3aa: CASSQVAGASDTQYF
CDR3nt: TGCGCCAGCAGCCAAGTTGCGGGAGCCTCAGATACGCAGTATTTT
j_gene: TRBJ2-3
abundance: -
d_gene: TRBD2
v_gene: TRBV4-1

CDR3aa: CASSQERDRPYGYTF
CDR3nt: TGCGCCAGCAGCCAGGAGCGGGACAGGCCTTACGGCTACACCTTC
j_gene: TRBJ1-2
abundance: few
d_gene: TRBD1
v_gene: TRBV4-1

CDR3aa: CASSFAGVVNEQYF
CDR3nt: TGTGCCAGCAGTTTCGCGGGAGTGGTAAACGAGCAGTACTTC
j_gene: TRBJ2-7
abundance: -
d_gene: TRBD2
v_gene: TRBV6-2/TRBV6-3

CDR3aa: CASSSATYSRTDTQYF
CDR3nt: TGCGCCAGCAGCTCCGCGACATACTCCCGCACAGATACGCAGTATTTT
j_gene: TRBJ2-3
abundance: once
d_gene: -
v_gene: TRBV5-1

CDR3aa: CASSKGGGNQPQHF
CDR3nt: TGTGCCAGCAGCAAAGGGGGAGGGAATCAGCCCCAGCATTTT
j_gene: TRBJ1-5
abundance: -
d_gene: -
v_gene: TRBV9

CDR3aa: CASTRDGPEAFF
CDR3nt: TGTGCCAGCACCCGGGATGGCCCTGAAGCTTTCTTT
j_gene: TRBJ1-1
abundance: -
d_gene: -
v_gene: TRBV2

CDR3aa: CATGGPAGTYEQYF
CDR3nt: TGTGCCACCGGTGGACCAGCGGGAACCTACGAGCAGTACTTC
j_gene: TRBJ2-7
abundance: -
d_gene: TRBD2
v_gene: TRBV24-1

CDR3aa: CASSEQGQRQPQHF
CDR3nt: TGTGCCAGCAGTGAACAGGGGCAGCGGCAGCCCCAGCATTTT
j_gene: TRBJ1-5
abundance: -
d_gene: -
v_gene: TRBV6-1

CDR3aa: CAWTGNWGYGYTF
CDR3nt: TGTGCCTGGACGGGGAATTGGGGCTATGGCTACACCTTC
j_gene: TRBJ1-2
abundance: -
d_gene: -
v_gene: TRBV30

CDR3aa: CASSDRDSPKAFF
CDR3nt: TGTGCCAGCAGCGATCGGGACTCACCAAAGGCTTTCTTT
j_gene: TRBJ1-1
abundance: -
d_gene: -
v_gene: TRBV11-3

CDR3aa: CSALERNTEAFF
CDR3nt: TGCAGCGCTTTAGAAAGGAACACTGAAGCTTTCTTT
j_gene: TRBJ1-1
abundance: -
d_gene: -
v_gene: TRBV29-1

CDR3aa: CASSPRGRREGGAKNIQYF
CDR3nt: TGTGCCAGCAGCCCCCGGGGTAGGCGGGAGGGGGGGGCCAAAAACATTCAGTACTTC
j_gene: TRBJ2-4
abundance: -
d_gene: TRBD2
v_gene: TRBV5-5

CDR3aa: CASRGVLGQPQHF
CDR3nt: TGTGCCAGCAGGGGCGTTTTGGGTCAGCCCCAGCATTTT
j_gene: TRBJ1-5
abundance: once
d_gene: -
v_gene: TRBV27

CDR3aa: CASTNTRTEVWETQYF
CDR3nt: TGTGCCAGCACCAATACTCGGACGGAGGTGTGGGAGACCCAGTACTTC
j_gene: TRBJ2-5
abundance: -
d_gene: -
v_gene: TRBV7-8

CDR3aa: CASSGRRTSGYNEQFF
CDR3nt: TGTGCCAGCAGTGGCCGACGGACTAGCGGCTACAATGAGCAGTTCTTC
j_gene: TRBJ2-1
abundance: -
d_gene: TRBD2
v_gene: TRBV6-1

CDR3aa: CASSLGRGSRNNSPLHF
CDR3nt: TGTGCCAGCAGCTTAGGTCGAGGGAGTAGAAATAATTCACCCCTCCACTTT
j_gene: TRBJ1-6
abundance: -
d_gene: -
v_gene: TRBV13

CDR3aa: CATSRAGQTGAETQYF
CDR3nt: TGTGCCACCAGCAGAGCGGGACAGACAGGGGCAGAGACCCAGTACTTC
j_gene: TRBJ2-5
abundance: -
d_gene: TRBD1
v_gene: TRBV15

CDR3aa: CATTGTGEETQYF
CDR3nt: TGTGCCACCACCGGGACAGGGGAAGAGACCCAGTACTTC
j_gene: TRBJ2-5
abundance: -
d_gene: TRBD1
v_gene: TRBV24-1

CDR3aa: CASSVEPGVAYNEQFF
CDR3nt: TGTGCCAGCAGCGTAGAGCCGGGAGTCGCCTACAATGAGCAGTTCTTC
j_gene: TRBJ2-1
abundance: -
d_gene: -
v_gene: TRBV9

CDR3aa: CASGLDRADGELFF
CDR3nt: TGTGCTAGTGGTTTGGACAGGGCGGACGGGGAGCTGTTTTTT
j_gene: TRBJ2-2
abundance: -
d_gene: -
v_gene: TRBV12-5

CDR3aa: CASSLSISSGSSYEQYF
CDR3nt: TGTGCCAGCAGTTTATCCATTTCTAGCGGGAGCTCCTACGAGCAGTACTTC
j_gene: TRBJ2-7
abundance: -
d_gene: TRBD2
v_gene: TRBV28

CDR3aa: CASSDSGSTGELFF
CDR3nt: TGTGCCAGCAGTGACAGCGGGAGCACCGGGGAGCTGTTTTTT
j_gene: TRBJ2-2
abundance: -
d_gene: TRBD2
v_gene: TRBV6-4

CDR3aa: CASSPIDRDYEQFF
CDR3nt: TGTGCCAGCAGCCCGATCGACAGGGACTATGAGCAGTTCTTC
j_gene: TRBJ2-1
abundance: -
d_gene: -
v_gene: TRBV7-3

CDR3aa: CASSRGTGVGSLTYEQYF
CDR3nt: TGTGCCAGCAGTCGAGGGACAGGCGTTGGTAGCTTAACCTACGAGCAGTACTTC
j_gene: TRBJ2-7
abundance: -
d_gene: TRBD1
v_gene: TRBV6-6

CDR3aa: CATARTSQYQETQYF
CDR3nt: TGCGCCACGGCCAGGACTAGCCAGTACCAAGAGACCCAGTACTTC
j_gene: TRBJ2-5
abundance: -
d_gene: TRBD2
v_gene: TRBV5-1

CDR3aa: CASRTDSSGNTIYF
CDR3nt: TGTGCCAGCAGAACAGACAGCTCTGGAAACACCATATATTTT
j_gene: TRBJ1-3
abundance: few
d_gene: -
v_gene: TRBV7-9

CDR3aa: CASARGGYGYTF
CDR3nt: TGTGCCAGCGCCCGAGGGGGCTATGGCTACACCTTC
j_gene: TRBJ1-2
abundance: -
d_gene: -
v_gene: TRBV2

CDR3aa: CASSIVWTSGITDTQYF
CDR3nt: TGTGCCAGTAGTATAGTCTGGACTAGCGGGATCACAGATACGCAGTATTTT
j_gene: TRBJ2-3
abundance: -
d_gene: TRBD2
v_gene: TRBV19

CDR3aa: CASGPRTSGRGDTGELFF
CDR3nt: TGTGCTAGTGGTCCCCGGACTAGCGGGAGGGGGGACACCGGGGAGCTGTTTTTT
j_gene: TRBJ2-2
abundance: -
d_gene: TRBD2
v_gene: TRBV12-5

CDR3aa: CASSFRDRGRMTGELFF
CDR3nt: TGTGCCAGCAGCTTCCGGGACAGGGGGCGGATGACCGGGGAGCTGTTTTTT
j_gene: TRBJ2-2
abundance: -
d_gene: TRBD1
v_gene: TRBV11-2

CDR3aa: CASSPDRATEAFF
CDR3nt: TGTGCCAGCAGCCCAGACAGGGCCACTGAAGCTTTCTTT
j_gene: TRBJ1-1
abundance: -
d_gene: TRBD1
v_gene: TRBV7-3

CDR3aa: CASSPGRGSNYGYTF
CDR3nt: TGTGCCAGTAGTCCAGGACGGGGTAGTAACTATGGCTACACCTTC
j_gene: TRBJ1-2
abundance: -
d_gene: -
v_gene: TRBV19

CDR3aa: CASSYSLTGSVEKLFF
CDR3nt: TGTGCCAGCAGTTATTCCCTGACAGGTTCGGTGGAAAAACTGTTTTTT
j_gene: TRBJ1-4
abundance: -
d_gene: -
v_gene: TRBV6-5

CDR3aa: CSASERRGSNQPQHF
CDR3nt: TGCAGTGCTAGTGAGAGAAGGGGTAGCAATCAGCCCCAGCATTTT
j_gene: TRBJ1-5
abundance: -
d_gene: -
v_gene: TRBV20-1

CDR3aa: CASSSRGAHQETQYF
CDR3nt: TGTGCCAGCAGTTCGCGGGGGGCCCACCAAGAGACCCAGTACTTC
j_gene: TRBJ2-5
abundance: once
d_gene: TRBD2
v_gene: TRBV6-5

CDR3aa: CASSRGTGGNQPQHF
CDR3nt: TGCGCCAGCAGCCGAGGGACAGGGGGCAATCAGCCCCAGCATTTT
j_gene: TRBJ1-5
abundance: -
d_gene: TRBD1
v_gene: TRBV5-1

CDR3aa: CASSSGLAVQETQYF
CDR3nt: TGTGCCAGCAGCTCGGGACTAGCGGTCCAAGAGACCCAGTACTTC
j_gene: TRBJ2-5
abundance: -
d_gene: TRBD2
v_gene: TRBV13

CDR3aa: CASSPSGGYEQYF
CDR3nt: TGTGCCAGCAGTCCCTCGGGGGGCTACGAGCAGTACTTC
j_gene: TRBJ2-7
abundance: -
d_gene: TRBD2
v_gene: TRBV28

CDR3aa: CASQAHRAPLNTEAFF
CDR3nt: TGTGCCAGCCAAGCCCACAGGGCGCCCCTGAACACTGAAGCTTTCTTT
j_gene: TRBJ1-1
abundance: -
d_gene: -
v_gene: TRBV27

CDR3aa: CASSSHGKGGRSYNEQFF
CDR3nt: TGTGCCAGCAGCTCCCACGGGAAGGGGGGGCGCTCCTACAATGAGCAGTTCTTC
j_gene: TRBJ2-1
abundance: -
d_gene: -
v_gene: TRBV9

CDR3aa: CASSQGLASGNEQFF
CDR3nt: TGCGCCAGCAGCCAAGGACTAGCGAGCGGCAATGAGCAGTTCTTC
j_gene: TRBJ2-1
abundance: -
d_gene: TRBD2
v_gene: TRBV4-1